Shown below are 25 T cell receptor beta chains from a single sample sequenced in a study of T cell changes during pregnancy in multiple sclerosis. Profiling relied on immunoSEQ multiplex PCR, and the TCRdb table lists in-frame clones only, not all of them. The data contain some 66,000 clones, 90% to 95% of them seen just once; the ten biggest clones take up approximately 5%. The sequenced sample was CD8+ T cells from peripheral blood mononuclear cells, obtained before pregnancy. The receptor source for this set is a female donor with multiple sclerosis, enrolled in a pregnancy study.

The genes are TRBV7-9 and TRBJ1-2; 9 positions agree with TRBD1. Per the germline V gene, CDR1 is SEHNR and CDR2 is FQNEAQ (reference sequence). The CDR3 covers 14 residues. V lost 5 bases to trimming and J lost 4 bases; unmatched junction nucleotides: 5. The CDR3 DNA is TGTGCCAGCAGCCTTGGACAGGGGATCTATGGCTACACCTTC. Amino acids: CASSLGQGIYGYTF.

The chain combines TRBV14 with TRBJ2-7, with TRBD2 matching 9 bases. The CDR3 runs to 16 residues. The germline gives CDR1 SGHDN, CDR2 FVKESK. The trim removed 5 bases at V and 1 base at J, leaving 9 bases unmatched. CDR3 residues: CASSSSPGLASYEQYF. The CDR3 region has the DNA TGTGCCAGCAGCTCCTCACCGGGACTAGCTTCCTACGAGCAGTACTTC.

The genes are TRBV29-1 and TRBJ2-3; TRBD2 matches 10 bases. With 5 bases clipped from V and 5 bases from J, the junction kept 4 bases outside the gene matches. The germline V gene has CDR1 SQVTM and CDR2 ANQGSEA. This CDR3 is 13 amino acids long. This chain's CDR3 is CSVTGTSEDTQYF. The CDR3 nucleotides are TGCAGCGTTACCGGGACTAGCGAAGATACGCAGTATTTT.

This CDR3 reads CAISSPGTGDTEAFF. In nucleotides, the CDR3 is TGTGCCATCAGTTCCCCTGGGACAGGGGACACTGAAGCTTTCTTT. V and J are TRBV10-3 and TRBJ1-1; TRBD1 matches at 10 bases. Germline CDR1 ENHRY, CDR2 SYGVKD. The CDR3 is 15 residues long. V shed 5 bases and J 3 bases; nucleotides not matched to a gene: 6.

The chain is built from TRBV6-4 and TRBJ2-5; 10 nucleotides agree with TRBD2. This CDR3 contains 15 residues. V lost 4 bases to trimming and J lost 5 bases; unmatched junction nucleotides: 7. Germline V lookup: CDR1 MRHNA, CDR2 SNTAGT. The CDR3 spells CASSASGGAPETQYF. CDR3 DNA: TGTGCCAGCAGTGCGAGCGGGGGGGCCCCGGAGACCCAGTACTTC.

This chain uses TRBV29-1 with TRBJ1-4; D gene ambiguous. V shed 7 bases and J shed 4 bases, with 7 bases lying between them. Germline V gene sequence: CDR1 SQVTM, CDR2 ANQGSEA. The CDR3 spans 11 residues. The CDR3 bases are TGCAGCGCGCTACGTAATGAAAAACTGTTTTTT. As protein: CSALRNEKLFF.

V is TRBV19 and J is TRBJ2-1; tentatively, D is TRBD2 (7 bases). Germline V gene data show CDR1 as LNHDA and CDR2 as SQIVND (reference sequence). The CDR3 has 11 amino acids. V shed 11 bases and J shed 9 bases, with 14 bases lying between them. The CDR3 DNA sequence: TGTGCCTCAAATGGGGGGGCTGAGCAGTTCTTC. Its translation is CASNGGAEQFF.

The chain employs TRBV5-6 and TRBJ2-4, with 10 bases that match TRBD2. Germline assignment: CDR1 SGHDT and CDR2 YYEEEE. This CDR3 is 16 amino acids long. V shed 0 bases and J 9 bases; nucleotides not matched to a gene: 9. DNA of the CDR3: TGTGCCAGCAGCTTGGATGGAGCGGGGGGGCCGGCCATTCAGTACTTC. This translates into CASSLDGAGGPAIQYF.

This clone was seen once. The J gene is TRBJ1-1, the V gene TRBV7-8; 11 bases align to TRBD1. Germline V lookup: CDR1 SGHVS, CDR2 FQNEAQ. The CDR3 consists of 15 residues. After removal of 4 bases from V and 4 bases from J, the junction contained 5 bases not matched to a gene. The CDR3: CASSSGTGGITEAFF. The CDR3 bases are TGTGCCAGCAGCTCGGGGACAGGGGGGATCACTGAAGCTTTCTTT.

This chain joins TRBV6-1 and TRBJ2-7; 12 bases map to TRBD1. CDR3 size: 15 residues. Germline lookup yields CDR1 MNHNS and CDR2 SASEGT. Unmatched junction bases numbered 5, after V lost 3 bases and J lost 5 bases. CDR3 DNA sequence: TGTGCCAGCAGTGAGGGACAGGGGGCGCATCACGAGCAGTACTTC. Amino acid sequence: CASSEGQGAHHEQYF.

V and J are TRBV6-1 and TRBJ2-7; perhaps TRBD2 as D (6 bases). Trimming removed 10 bases from V and 6 bases from J, with 19 bases in between. The CDR3 spans 13 residues. Looked up from germline, CDR1 is MNHNS and CDR2 is SASEGT. The CDR3 loop is CATRMPGGIEQYF. CDR3 bases: TGTGCCACCCGGATGCCTGGGGGGATCGAGCAGTACTTC.

The rearrangement links TRBV2 to TRBJ1-2; no firm D call. CDR1 and CDR2 from the germline V gene are SNHLY and FYNNEI. Trimming pared 1 base from V and 4 bases from J, leaving 19 bases between. CDR3 size: 17 residues. The CDR3 loop is CASSEGRLEGSPYGYTF. The CDR3 nucleotides are TGTGCCAGCAGTGAAGGCAGGTTGGAGGGTTCTCCCTATGGCTACACCTTC.

The chain has TRBV13 and TRBJ1-2; TRBD1 agrees at 8 bases. The CDR3 consists of 15 residues. Trimming cost V 6 bases and J 8 bases; bases outside gene matches: 14. The V gene's germline CDR1 is PRHDT and CDR2 FYEKMQ (reference sequence). CDR3 DNA: TGTGCCAGCAGGACTACCCCGACAGGGGTTGAAGGCTACACCTTC. Its protein is CASRTTPTGVEGYTF.

The chain uses TRBV29-1 and TRBJ2-7; TRBD2 might be the D (6 bases). Germline V gene lookup returns CDR1 SQVTM and CDR2 ANQGSEA. Between the trimmed V and J ends, which lost 0 bases and 3 bases, there was a span of 12 bases. The CDR3 runs to 14 residues. The CDR3 nucleotides are TGCAGCGTTGAAGATCAGGTGGGGGGCTACGAGCAGTACTTC. As protein: CSVEDQVGGYEQYF.

The CDR3 here is CASSVTGWENYGYTF. The CDR3 bases are TGTGCCAGCAGTGTTACAGGGTGGGAAAACTATGGCTACACCTTC. The chain joins TRBV2 to TRBJ1-2, with D maybe TRBD1 (6 bases). The CDR3 is made up of 15 amino acids. V shed 4 bases and J shed 2 bases, with 14 bases lying between them. Germline V lookup: CDR1 SNHLY, CDR2 FYNNEI. Full variable domain (missing parts from reference TRBV2 and TRBJ1-2): EPEVTQTPSHQVTQMGQEVILRCVPISNHLYFYWYRQILGQKVEFLVSFYNNEISEKSEIFDDQFSVERPDGSNFTLKIRSTKLEDSAMYFCASSVTGWENYGYTFGSGTRLTVV.

The V call is TRBV19, the J call TRBJ2-7; TRBD1 aligns across 9 bases. Germline V gene sequence: CDR1 LNHDA, CDR2 SQIVND (reference sequence). V lost 11 bases and J lost 4; bases outside the gene matches: 18. The CDR3 has 16 amino acids. The DNA for the CDR3 is TGTGCCGGAAAAGAAACACAGGGGGCCGGGACGTACGAGCAGTACTTC. This gives the protein CAGKETQGAGTYEQYF.

This chain joins TRBV7-6 and TRBJ1-4, with D perhaps TRBD1 (5 bases). CDR1 SGHVS and CDR2 FNYEAQ come from the germline V gene. The CDR3 has 15 amino acids. V was shortened by 0 bases and J by 8 bases, with 13 bases between the two germline ends. The CDR3, as DNA: TGTGCCAGCAGCTTAGCAGGGGTCACCACCGAAAAACTGTTTTTT. Translation: CASSLAGVTTEKLFF.

The chain uses TRBV7-6 and TRBJ2-1; TRBD2 agrees at 12 bases. Trimming removed 5 bases from V and 2 bases from J; junction bases left unmatched: 4. The CDR3 has 16 residues. CDR1 and CDR2 from the germline V gene are SGHVS and FNYEAQ. CDR3 coding DNA: TGTGCCAGCAGCCAAACTAGCGGGGGGACCTACAATGAGCAGTTCTTC. Amino acids: CASSQTSGGTYNEQFF.

In this sample, this clone turned up a few times. The genes are TRBV5-4 and TRBJ1-6; D ambiguous. This CDR3 contains 14 residues. Germline CDR1 SGHNT, CDR2 YYREEE (reference sequence). Trimming cost V 5 bases and J 2 bases, with 8 bases left between them. The CDR3, as DNA: TGTGCCAGCAGTGTGGAGACCTATAATTCACCCCTCCACTTT. It encodes CASSVETYNSPLHF. Full variable domain (remainder filled in from reference TRBV5-4 and TRBJ1-6): ETGVTQSPTHLIKTRGQQVTLRCSSQSGHNTVSWYQQALGQGPQFIFQYYREEENGRGNFPPRFSGLQFPNYSSELNVNALELDDSALYLCASSVETYNSPLHFGNGTRLTVT.

The chain combines TRBV11-2 with TRBJ2-1; D is uncertain. V gave up 0 bases and J gave up 7 bases, with 4 bases separating them. The CDR3 runs 12 residues. Germline CDR1 reads SGHAT; CDR2 reads FQNNGV. The CDR3 is CASSLERNEQFF. In DNA, the CDR3 is TGTGCCAGCAGCTTAGAGCGGAATGAGCAGTTCTTC.

Here the CDR3 reads CASSESRPGTGELFF. The DNA for the CDR3 is TGCGCCAGCAGTGAGTCGAGGCCAGGGACCGGGGAGCTGTTTTTT. The J gene is TRBJ2-2, the V gene TRBV10-1; TRBD1 might be the D (5 bases). CDR1 and CDR2 from the germline V gene are WNHNN and SYGVQD (reference sequence). V lost 0 bases, J lost 5 bases, and 10 bases lay in between. The CDR3 sequence is 15 residues long.

The rearrangement links TRBV7-6 to TRBJ2-1; possible D gene TRBD2, 8 bases. The CDR3 runs to 14 residues. Trimming took off 5 bases at V and 8 bases at J, with 16 bases between the two ends. The germline gives CDR1 SGHVS, CDR2 FNYEAQ. This CDR3 is CASSQGLGGDEQFF. Written as DNA, the CDR3 is TGTGCCAGCAGCCAGGGACTAGGGGGCGATGAGCAGTTCTTC.

The rearrangement joins TRBV5-6 to TRBJ1-5; D remains unclear. Trimming stripped 0 bases from V and 3 bases from J, with 13 bases between. This CDR3 is built from 16 residues. Per germline, CDR1 SGHDT and CDR2 YYEEEE. In nucleotides, the CDR3 is TGTGCCAGCAGCTTGGGGGCCGGCCGGTACAATCAGCCCCAGCATTTT. Translating it yields CASSLGAGRYNQPQHF.

This clone was detected once. J is TRBJ1-1 and V is TRBV9, with 8 bases lining up with TRBD1. Germline values: CDR1 SGDLS, CDR2 YYNGEE. The ends lost 3 bases at V and 0 bases at J; junction bases unmatched: 4. This CDR3 has 15 residues. CDR3 sequence: CASSDGDRLNTEAFF. The CDR3 coding sequence is TGTGCCAGCAGCGATGGGGACAGGTTGAACACTGAAGCTTTCTTT.

This clone was recorded a few times. V is TRBV7-9 and J is TRBJ1-1; TRBD1 might be the D (6 bases). The germline V and J ends were trimmed by 4 bases and 4 bases, with 16 bases remaining between them. Germline assignment: CDR1 SEHNR and CDR2 FQNEAQ (reference sequence). The CDR3 length is 15 residues. The CDR3 coding sequence is TGTGCCAGCAGCTCCGGTCGAGGGGGTGGCACTGAAGCTTTCTTT. It yields the protein CASSSGRGGGTEAFF. The full variable domain, in which reference TRBV7-9 and TRBJ1-1 provide the parts outside the CDR3, is DTGVSQNPRHKITKRGQNVTFRCDPISEHNRLYWYRQTLGQGPEFLTYFQNEAQLEKSRLLSDRFSAERPKGSFSTLEIQRTEQGDSAMYLCASSSGRGGGTEAFFGQGTRLTVV.